This record looks at one T cell receptor (beta chain) sequence and its context. The assay was immunoSEQ multiplex PCR, and TCRdb's table has in-frame clones only and misses some. Among approximately 360,000 clones listed, around nine tenths were seen once. The data were obtained in a study of blood T cell repertoires in COVID-19. The source is a woman aged 25 to 45 with acute COVID-19. What was sequenced was PBMCs or T cells enriched from blood (not recorded which).

As DNA, the CDR3 is TGTGCTAGTGGTTTGAAGACAGGGCCTGAGCAGTTCTTC. It is translated as CASGLKTGPEQFF. The chain is built from TRBV12-5 and TRBJ2-1, with 7 bases identical to TRBD1. Germline V gene data show CDR1 as LGHNT and CDR2 as FRNRAP. The CDR3 covers 13 residues. The trim removed 2 bases at V and 9 bases at J, leaving 4 bases unmatched.